Following are 28 T cell receptor beta chains from one sample sequenced in a study of response to subunit inactivated influenza vaccine. MiXCR, applied by TCRdb to the RT-PCR reads, yields one record per CDR3 protein. The sample lists more than 450,000 distinct CDR3 sequences, 6% to 9% occurring once. The sample here was PBMCs from blood, taken roughly 24 months after vaccination. These TCRs come from a man aged 50 to 75 who received an inactivated influenza vaccine.

This chain joins TRBV7-6 and TRBJ2-5; D remains unclear. V lost 7 bases and J 5 bases, leaving 17 bases between the germline ends. The CDR3 runs 14 residues. Germline V CDR1 and CDR2: SGHVS, FNYEAQ. The CDR3 sequence is CASISGSRGETQYF. The CDR3 region has the DNA TGTGCCAGCATCTCTGGGTCCCGTGGGGAGACCCAGTACTTC.

This clonotype was counted only a few times. The V gene is TRBV20-1, the J gene TRBJ2-3, with 12 nucleotides matching TRBD2. The germline V gene has CDR1 DFQATT and CDR2 SNEGSKA (reference sequence). V dropped 0 bases and J dropped 6; count of bases not matched to a gene: 4. This CDR3 is 15 amino acids long. CDR3 in amino acids: CSARDPLAGGDTQYF. The CDR3 region has the DNA TGCAGTGCTAGAGATCCTCTAGCGGGAGGGGATACGCAGTATTTT.

This clonotype has at least ten counts. The rearrangement joins TRBV3-1 to TRBJ2-2; 11 bases line up with TRBD2. The CDR3 totals 15 residues. The junction had 6 bases not matched to a gene; V was cut back by 6 bases and J by 6 bases. CDR1 is LGHDT, CDR2 YNNKEL, per germline (reference sequence). In DNA form, the CDR3 reads TGTGCCAGCAGGCGAGGGACTAGCGGCGCCGGGGAGCTGTTTTTT. This gives the protein CASRRGTSGAGELFF.

At least ten counts were recorded for this clonotype. The CDR3: CASSLRLAGVGEQFF. In DNA form, the CDR3 reads TGTGCCAGCAGTTTACGGCTAGCGGGAGTGGGGGAGCAGTTCTTC. The rearrangement uses TRBV12-3 or TRBV12-4 and TRBJ2-1, with TRBD2 matching over 10 bases. The J segment lost 10 bases and the V segment lost 2 bases, leaving 8 bases of the junction unmatched. The CDR3 length is 15 residues.

The chain recombines TRBV10-3 with TRBJ2-1; TRBD1 matches 10 bases. J gave up 1 base and V 11 bases, and 11 bases lay outside the gene matches. This CDR3 is built from 16 residues. CDR1 and CDR2 (germline): ENHRY, SYGVKD. The DNA of the CDR3 is TGTGCCGCCCGACAGGGGGCAACTGAGTCCTACAATGAGCAGTTCTTC. Translating it yields CAARQGATESYNEQFF.

The chain is built from TRBV7-8 and TRBJ1-4, with D tentatively TRBD1 (5 bases). Per the germline V gene, CDR1 is SGHVS and CDR2 is FQNEAQ. The CDR3 consists of 14 residues. V lost 0 bases to trimming and J lost 7 bases, with 9 bases between them. Here the CDR3 reads CASSLAGRAEKLFF. The CDR3 coding sequence is TGTGCCAGCAGCTTAGCGGGCAGGGCTGAAAAACTGTTTTTT.

The chain carries TRBV19 and TRBJ2-1; TRBD2 aligns across 10 bases. With 5 bases clipped from V and 2 bases from J, the junction kept 6 bases outside the gene matches. The CDR3 runs 16 residues. Germline V lookup: CDR1 LNHDA, CDR2 SQIVND (reference sequence). For the CDR3, the DNA is TGTGCCAGTAGTGCCCGGACTAGCGGTACCTACAATGAGCAGTTCTTC. It is translated as CASSARTSGTYNEQFF.

This chain connects TRBV6-1 to TRBJ2-3, with D possibly matching TRBD1 (5 bases). Germline-derived CDR1 and CDR2 are MNHNS and SASEGT. The CDR3 is made up of 15 amino acids. V was shortened by 3 bases and J by 2 bases, with 12 bases between the two germline ends. The chain's CDR3 is CASSEGQTPTDTQYF. DNA of the CDR3: TGTGCCAGCAGTGAGGGGCAGACTCCCACAGATACGCAGTATTTT.

This clonotype has at least ten counts. The chain couples TRBV4-3 to TRBJ2-2; D is unresolved. From germline, CDR1 is LGHNA and CDR2 YSLEER. Between the trimmed V and J ends, which lost 0 bases and 2 bases, there was a span of 7 bases. This CDR3 has 15 amino acids. CDR3: CASSQEPKNTGELFF. The DNA for the CDR3 is TGCGCCAGCAGCCAAGAGCCCAAAAACACCGGGGAGCTGTTTTTT.

This clonotype was counted between two and nine times. The rearrangement joins TRBV20-1 to TRBJ2-1; no definite D call. The CDR3 extends over 14 amino acids. The ends were cut back, 5 bases at V and 0 bases at J, with 11 bases in the middle. Germline CDR1 DFQATT, CDR2 SNEGSKA (reference sequence). CDR3 region: CSAEDPSSYNEQFF. CDR3 sequence (DNA): TGCAGTGCTGAAGACCCGAGCTCCTACAATGAGCAGTTCTTC.

The chain uses TRBV4-3 and TRBJ2-2, with D perhaps assigned TRBD1 or TRBD2 (5 bases each). The V end was cut by 0 bases, the J end by 7 bases, with 12 bases between. The CDR3 is 15 residues long. Germline V gene data show CDR1 as LGHNA and CDR2 as YSLEER. The CDR3 sequence: CASSQESLGVGELFF. CDR3 in DNA: TGCGCCAGCAGCCAAGAATCCCTGGGGGTCGGGGAGCTGTTTTTT.

This clonotype came up many times. The rearrangement links TRBV16 to TRBJ2-7; D ambiguous. The length of the CDR3 is 13 residues. Germline CDR1 reads KGHSY; CDR2 reads FQNENV. V gave up 4 bases and J gave up 3 bases, with 10 bases separating them. The CDR3 coding sequence is TGTGCCAGCAGCCTTCTAGGGAACTACGAGCAGTACTTC. It specifies CASSLLGNYEQYF.

This clonotype was seen at least ten times. This rearrangement joins TRBV5-5 to TRBJ2-2; D gene uncertain. The CDR3 consists of 14 residues. V lost 1 base and J lost 5, with 9 bases in between. The V gene's germline CDR1 is SGHKS and CDR2 YYEKEE (reference sequence). CDR3 protein: CASSLLWGTGELFF. The CDR3 DNA sequence: TGTGCCAGCAGCTTGTTGTGGGGAACCGGGGAGCTGTTTTTT.

The chain couples TRBV5-1 to TRBJ2-3; 11 bases agree with TRBD2. Germline V lookup: CDR1 SGHRS, CDR2 YFSETQ. This CDR3 has 14 residues. J was trimmed by 6 bases and V by 0 bases; bases with no gene match: 0. The CDR3 DNA is TGCGCCAGCAGCTTGGCTAGCGGGAGGGATACGCAGTATTTT. Translated: CASSLASGRDTQYF.

A few counts support this clonotype. J is TRBJ2-2 and V is TRBV20-1; TRBD2 aligns across 10 bases. V was pared by 5 bases and J by 3 bases, with 12 bases of the junction left unmatched. The CDR3 covers 17 residues. Germline V gives CDR1 DFQATT, CDR2 SNEGSKA (reference sequence). CDR3 sequence (DNA): TGCAGTGCTGAGAAGTTAGCGGGAGGAGTCGACACCGGGGAGCTGTTTTTT. This encodes CSAEKLAGGVDTGELFF.

This clonotype was detected a few times. The chain recombines TRBV12-3 or TRBV12-4 with TRBJ2-2, with 13 bases aligning to TRBD2. The CDR3 extends over 17 amino acids. This chain's CDR3 is CATRGLAGTTNTGELFF. The CDR3 DNA reads as TGTGCTACCAGGGGACTAGCGGGGACAACGAACACCGGGGAGCTGTTTTTT.

This clonotype came up a few times. The genes are TRBV15 and TRBJ1-6; possibly TRBD1 for D (5 bases). Germline V CDR1 and CDR2: LNHNV, YYDKDF (reference sequence). The CDR3 has 17 residues. V was cut by 0 bases and J by 5 bases, with 14 bases left in between. CDR3 amino acids: CATSRDPHRRDNSPLHF. The CDR3, as DNA: TGTGCCACCAGCAGAGATCCGCACAGGCGTGATAATTCACCCCTCCACTTT.

The rearrangement links TRBV10-3 to TRBJ2-7; 7 bases fit TRBD2. V was clipped by 6 bases and J by 2 bases; unmatched bases: 13. The CDR3 runs to 16 residues. CDR1 ENHRY and CDR2 SYGVKD come from the germline V gene. CDR3 sequence: CAISPLAVPLPYEQYF. The CDR3 DNA is TGTGCCATCAGCCCCCTAGCGGTTCCCCTCCCCTACGAGCAGTACTTC.

This clonotype was detected only a few times. This chain connects TRBV20-1 to TRBJ2-7, with TRBD2 identical over 10 bases. J gave up 4 bases and V 0 bases, and 6 bases lay outside the gene matches. The CDR3 consists of 15 residues. From germline, CDR1 is DFQATT and CDR2 SNEGSKA (reference sequence). The CDR3 sequence: CSAREGTSAIYEQYF. DNA of the CDR3: TGCAGTGCTAGAGAGGGGACTAGCGCAATATACGAGCAGTACTTC.

This rearrangement joins TRBV12-3 or TRBV12-4 to TRBJ2-3; TRBD2 agrees at 8 bases. The CDR3 has 15 residues. Unmatched junction bases numbered 6, after V lost 0 bases and J lost 7 bases. In nucleotides, the CDR3 is TGTGCCAGCAGTTTAGCGCTAACTAGCGGCCATACGCAGTATTTT. Residues: CASSLALTSGHTQYF.

CDR3 bases: TGTGCCAGCAGTGAATCCAGGGTCGAGCAGTACTTC. Translated, it gives CASSESRVEQYF. This rearrangement joins TRBV6-1 to TRBJ2-7; tentatively, D is TRBD1 (5 bases). V gave up 2 bases and J gave up 6 bases, with 8 bases separating them. CDR3 length: 12 residues. CDR1 MNHNS and CDR2 SASEGT come from the germline V gene.

Comments on this clonotype: This sequence may be a read error, since a much larger clone differs from it by one base. V and J are TRBV3-1 and TRBJ2-5; perhaps TRBD2 as D (5 bases). The CDR3 is 14 residues long. CDR1 is LGHDT, CDR2 YNNKEL, per germline (reference sequence). Deletions cut 2 bases from V and 7 bases from J, with 14 bases between. The CDR3 sequence is CASSQWKWELTQYF. CDR3 bases: TGTGCCAGCAGCCAATGGAAGTGGGAGTTGACCCAGTACTTC.

This clonotype was seen only a few times. The gene calls are TRBV11-2 and TRBJ1-5, with D possibly being TRBD1 (5 bases). The germline V gene encodes CDR1 SGHAT and CDR2 FQNNGV. CDR3 length: 12 residues. CDR3 residues: CASGQGSQPQHF. DNA of the CDR3: TGTGCGAGTGGGCAGGGATCTCAGCCCCAGCATTTT. Using reference TRBV11-2 and TRBJ1-5 for the parts outside the CDR3, the full variable domain is EAGVAQSPRYKIIEKRQSVAFWCNPISGHATLYWYQQILGQGPKLLIQFQNNGVVDDSQLPKDRFSAERLKGVDSTLKIQPAKLEDSAVYLCASGQGSQPQHFGDGTRLSIL.

In this sample, this clonotype turned up many times. The V and J genes are TRBV7-2 and TRBJ2-1, with a weak D call TRBD2 (6 bases). Trimming pared 5 bases from V and 6 bases from J, leaving 8 bases between. CDR3 length equals 12 residues. Germline CDR1 is SGHTA and CDR2 is FQGNSA. The CDR3 nucleotides read TGTGCCAGCAGCCCGGGGGTCAATGAGCAGTTCTTC. This gives the protein CASSPGVNEQFF.

This clonotype was counted at least ten times. The chain carries TRBV10-3 and TRBJ2-2; D gene ambiguous. CDR1 and CDR2 (germline): ENHRY, SYGVKD. V was pared by 8 bases and J by 1 base, with 11 bases between. The CDR3 contains 14 residues. CDR3 DNA: TGTGCCATCGGGTCGAAGTGGAACACCGGGGAGCTGTTTTTT. Its translation: CAIGSKWNTGELFF.

This clonotype appeared a few times. The chain combines TRBV7-8 with TRBJ2-7, with 10 nucleotides matching TRBD2. CDR1 and CDR2 from the germline V gene are SGHVS and FQNEAQ. The CDR3 has 18 residues. With V trimmed by 2 bases and J by 0 bases, 10 bases remained unmatched. The CDR3 loop reads CASSLILAGDSRSYEQYF. CDR3 nucleotide sequence: TGTGCCAGCAGCTTAATCCTAGCGGGGGACTCGCGCTCCTACGAGCAGTACTTC. The full variable domain, rest sourced from reference TRBV7-8 and TRBJ2-7, is GAGVSQSPRYKVAKRGQDVALRCDPISGHVSLFWYQQALGQGPEFLTYFQNEAQLDKSGLPSDRFFAERPEGSVSTLKIQRTQQEDSAVYLCASSLILAGDSRSYEQYFGPGTRLTVT.

In this sample, this clonotype turned up many times. V is TRBV4-2 and J is TRBJ2-3; the D gene is possibly TRBD1 (6 bases). Deletions cut 1 base from V and 1 base from J, with 12 bases between. Germline-derived CDR1 and CDR2 are LGHNA and YNFKEQ. This CDR3 region has 16 residues. The CDR3 protein is CASSQGENRGTDTQYF. The CDR3 DNA is TGTGCCAGCAGCCAAGGGGAAAACAGGGGCACAGATACGCAGTATTTT.

This clonotype was detected only a few times. The chain has TRBV12-3 or TRBV12-4 and TRBJ1-1, with TRBD1 matching over 9 bases. This CDR3 is built from 16 residues. V was clipped by 5 bases and J by 1 base; unmatched bases: 8. CDR3 nucleotides: TGTGCCAGCAGTCCCGGACAGGGGAGTAGGAACACTGAAGCTTTCTTT. It translates to CASSPGQGSRNTEAFF.